The 32 T cell receptor beta chains presented below share a single source sample, sequenced in a study of blood T cell repertoires in COVID-19. TCRdb's copy holds only in-frame clones and misses some; the assay was immunoSEQ multiplex PCR. This sample has hundreds of thousands of clones, with 82% found just once. Source material: peripheral blood. Every receptor here comes from a woman of 80 years or more with acute or convalescent COVID-19.

V usage is TRBV28 and J usage is TRBJ1-1, with 8 nucleotides matching TRBD1. The CDR3 has 14 residues. The trim removed 6 bases at V and 1 base at J, leaving 4 bases unmatched. Germline loops: CDR1 MDHEN, CDR2 SYDVKM. CDR3 amino acids: CASRPGQANTEAFF. CDR3 sequence (DNA): TGTGCCAGCAGGCCGGGACAGGCGAACACTGAAGCTTTCTTT. Complete variable domain (other parts from reference TRBV28 and TRBJ1-1): DVKVTQSSRYLVKRTGEKVFLECVQDMDHENMFWYRQDPGLGLRLIYFSYDVKMKEKGDIPEGYSVSREKKERFSLILESASTNQTSMYLCASRPGQANTEAFFGQGTRLTVV.

V gene TRBV19 combines with J gene TRBJ1-1; TRBD1 is a possible D gene (6 bases). Trimming removed 3 bases at V and 1 base at J, with 12 bases between. The CDR3 loop spans 15 amino acids. Looked up from germline, CDR1 is LNHDA and CDR2 is SQIVND (reference sequence). The CDR3 protein is CASSIRQAWNTEAFF. As DNA, the CDR3 is TGTGCCAGTAGTATCAGACAGGCCTGGAACACTGAAGCTTTCTTT.

The rearrangement uses TRBV11-1 and TRBJ2-5, with TRBD2 matching 7 bases. The J segment lost 8 bases and the V segment lost 1 base, leaving 7 bases of the junction unmatched. The CDR3 is 14 amino acids. Germline values: CDR1 SGHAT, CDR2 FQDESV (reference sequence). CDR3: CASSLVALADTQYF. In DNA form, the CDR3 reads TGTGCCAGCAGCTTAGTGGCCCTAGCGGACACCCAGTACTTC.

The chain links TRBV7-9 to TRBJ1-2; 11 bases line up with TRBD1. CDR1 is SEHNR, CDR2 FQNEAQ, per germline (reference sequence). The CDR3 is 15 residues long. Trimming cost V 4 bases and J 6 bases; bases outside gene matches: 7. CDR3 DNA: TGTGCCAGCAGCTCAAGGACAGGGGGCAAGGATGGCTACACCTTC. It translates to CASSSRTGGKDGYTF. The full variable domain, with the rest looked up from reference TRBV7-9 and TRBJ1-2, is DTGVSQNPRHKITKRGQNVTFRCDPISEHNRLYWYRQTLGQGPEFLTYFQNEAQLEKSRLLSDRFSAERPKGSFSTLEIQRTEQGDSAMYLCASSSRTGGKDGYTFGSGTRLTVV.

The gene calls are TRBV19 and TRBJ1-5, with 9 bases lining up with TRBD1. The CDR3 has 15 amino acids. Germline CDR1 LNHDA, CDR2 SQIVND (reference sequence). Trimming cost V 6 bases and J 4 bases; bases outside gene matches: 7. Here the CDR3 reads CASSSTGTGNQPQHF. The CDR3 DNA reads as TGTGCCAGTAGCAGTACCGGGACAGGGAATCAGCCCCAGCATTTT.

The J gene is TRBJ1-2, the V gene TRBV3-1 (or the pseudogene TRBV3-2), with 9 positions matching TRBD1. The CDR3 length is 16 residues. With V trimmed by 5 bases and J by 1 base, 8 bases remained unmatched. Germline-derived CDR1 and CDR2 are LGHDT and YNNKEL (reference sequence). The CDR3, as DNA: TGTGCCAGCAGCATGGGACAGGGCCTAGTTAACTATGGCTACACCTTC. Its translation is CASSMGQGLVNYGYTF.

This clone was detected only a few times. The V call is TRBV25-1, the J call TRBJ1-2; D perhaps matches TRBD1 (6 bases). There are 15 residues in the CDR3. Germline V CDR1 and CDR2: MGHDK, SYGVNS. Trimming left V 3 bases short and J 7 bases short, with 18 bases between. The CDR3 DNA sequence: TGTGCCAGCAGTGACGAGCCTACAGGGTTTTCTGGCTACACCTTC. Translated: CASSDEPTGFSGYTF.

The chain recombines TRBV5-1 with TRBJ2-7; 14 bases fit TRBD2. After removal of 1 base from V and 6 bases from J, the junction contained 6 bases not matched to a gene. The germline V gene has CDR1 SGHRS and CDR2 YFSETQ. This CDR3 region has 16 residues. The CDR3 region is CASSLTAGLAGGEQYF. CDR3 in DNA: TGCGCCAGCAGCTTGACTGCTGGACTAGCGGGGGGCGAGCAGTACTTC.

The chain is built from TRBV28 and TRBJ2-1, with D perhaps matching TRBD2 (6 bases). The germline V gene encodes CDR1 MDHEN and CDR2 SYDVKM. V was trimmed by 5 bases and J by 9 bases, leaving 11 bases between them. The CDR3 has 12 amino acids. CDR3 residues: CASSRLGLEQFF. As DNA, the CDR3 is TGTGCCAGCAGTCGACTAGGACTTGAGCAGTTCTTC.

This clone was found once. The chain links TRBV5-1 to TRBJ1-4, with TRBD1 as a possible D gene (6 bases). V lost 4 bases and J lost 5, with 12 bases in between. The germline V gene has CDR1 SGHRS and CDR2 YFSETQ. The CDR3 consists of 14 residues. CDR3 nucleotides: TGCGCCAGCAGCCCTCGACAGGCAAATGAAAAACTGTTTTTT. Protein sequence: CASSPRQANEKLFF.

This clone was seen a few times. The rearrangement uses TRBV5-6 and TRBJ2-2, with 8 bases identical to TRBD1. The germline gives CDR1 SGHDT, CDR2 YYEEEE. The CDR3 length is 18 residues. V dropped 3 bases and J dropped 6; count of bases not matched to a gene: 16. CDR3 protein: CASSWGVWTGSDPGELFF. In DNA form, the CDR3 reads TGTGCCAGCAGCTGGGGGGTATGGACAGGGAGTGACCCCGGGGAGCTGTTTTTT.

The chain carries TRBV7-8 and TRBJ1-6, with 10 bases fitting TRBD1. Germline CDR1 reads SGHVS; CDR2 reads FQNEAQ. The junction had 5 bases not matched to a gene; V was cut back by 1 base and J by 8 bases. The CDR3 sequence is 16 residues long. CDR3 nucleotides: TGTGCCAGCAGCTTAGAATGGGGACAGGGGTATTCACCCCTCCACTTT. It is translated as CASSLEWGQGYSPLHF.

The chain is built from TRBV5-6 and TRBJ2-5; 7 bases map to TRBD1. V shed 1 base and J 5 bases; nucleotides not matched to a gene: 8. This CDR3 has 15 amino acids. CDR1 is SGHDT, CDR2 YYEEEE, per germline. The CDR3, as DNA: TGTGCCAGCAGCTTGAACAGGGGCCCTTTGGAGACCCAGTACTTC. Amino acids: CASSLNRGPLETQYF. Full variable domain (rest looked up from reference TRBV5-6 and TRBJ2-5): DAGVTQSPTHLIKTRGQQVTLRCSPKSGHDTVSWYQQALGQGPQFIFQYYEEEERQRGNFPDRFSGHQFPNYSSELNVNALLLGDSALYLCASSLNRGPLETQYFGPGTRLLVL.

J is TRBJ2-1 and V is TRBV10-3, with 13 bases matching TRBD2. V shed 0 bases, J shed 7 bases, and the junction held 6 bases outside the gene matches. CDR3 length: 17 residues. Per germline, CDR1 ENHRY and CDR2 SYGVKD. DNA of the CDR3: TGTGCCATCAGTGAGTCCTTGGGGACTAGCGGGGTAAATGAGCAGTTCTTC. Protein product: CAISESLGTSGVNEQFF.

The rearrangement joins TRBV5-1 to TRBJ1-6; D unclear. The CDR3 is made up of 14 amino acids. The V end was cut by 3 bases, the J end by 8 bases, with 12 bases between. Germline V gives CDR1 SGHRS, CDR2 YFSETQ. The CDR3 nucleotides are TGCGCCAGCAGCTCCGGGAGGATAGATTCACCCCTCCACTTT. Protein product: CASSSGRIDSPLHF.

In the case of this clone: This same CDR3 is encoded by further DNA sequences in the sample. V gene TRBV9 combines with J gene TRBJ1-1; D unclear. The germline V and J ends were trimmed by 0 bases and 1 base, with 7 bases remaining between them. The germline CDR1 and CDR2 sequences are SGDLS and YYNGEE. The CDR3 length is 14 residues. The CDR3 DNA sequence: TGTGCCAGCAGCGTAGCCCCAGGGAACACTGAAGCTTTCTTT. Protein: CASSVAPGNTEAFF.

The J gene is TRBJ2-5, the V gene TRBV28; a weak D match, TRBD1 (6 bases). CDR3 length equals 15 residues. Trimming stripped 6 bases from V and 5 bases from J, with 19 bases between. Germline values: CDR1 MDHEN, CDR2 SYDVKM. The chain's CDR3 is CASSSTGTTGETQYF. The CDR3 bases are TGTGCCAGCAGCTCGACCGGGACAACGGGGGAGACCCAGTACTTC.

The chain carries TRBV7-8 and TRBJ1-2, with D possibly TRBD1 on 5 matching bases. Trimming removed 2 bases from V and 2 bases from J, with 24 bases in between. The CDR3 sequence is 19 residues long. The germline CDR1 and CDR2 sequences are SGHVS and FQNEAQ. The CDR3 DNA sequence: TGTGCCAGCAGCTTAAGCCCACGGGGGGGTTTTTCAGACAACTATGGCTACACCTTC. Translation: CASSLSPRGGFSDNYGYTF.

A word on this clone: One junction end does not reproduce the germline sequence, and a read error may be involved. The V gene is TRBV18, the J gene TRBJ1-1, with D perhaps TRBD1 (5 bases). CDR3 length: 13 residues. From germline, CDR1 is KGHSH and CDR2 LQKENI. CDR3 in DNA: TGTGCCACCTCACGAAGGGGCGACACTGAAGCTTTCTTT. Amino acids: CATSRRGDTEAFF.

A remark on this clone: Other DNA sequences in this sample translate to the same CDR3. The V and J genes are TRBV7-2 and TRBJ1-2; 8 nucleotides align to TRBD1. Trimming cost V 5 bases and J 4 bases; bases outside gene matches: 3. Germline CDR1 reads SGHTA; CDR2 reads FQGNSA. The CDR3 sequence is 13 residues long. The CDR3 is CASSPGQGYGYTF. The CDR3 DNA reads TGTGCCAGCAGCCCAGGACAGGGCTATGGCTACACCTTC.

This clone was detected a few times. This sequence joins TRBV19 and TRBJ2-1; D call uncertain. The CDR3 extends over 11 amino acids. V lost 7 bases to trimming and J lost 7 bases, with 8 bases between them. The V gene's germline CDR1 is LNHDA and CDR2 SQIVND (reference sequence). CDR3 loop: CASTAANEQFF. CDR3 nucleotides: TGTGCCAGTACCGCAGCGAATGAGCAGTTCTTC.

V usage is TRBV7-9 and J usage is TRBJ2-7; 12 nucleotides match TRBD1. In germline, CDR1 is SEHNR, CDR2 FQNEAQ (reference sequence). V was pared by 5 bases and J by 5 bases, with 10 bases of the junction left unmatched. This CDR3 is built from 16 residues. CDR3: CASSPPGQGALNEQYF. CDR3 nucleotides: TGTGCCAGCAGCCCGCCGGGACAGGGGGCTTTGAACGAGCAGTACTTC. Together with reference TRBV7-9 and TRBJ2-7, the CDR3 gives the full variable domain: DTGVSQNPRHKITKRGQNVTFRCDPISEHNRLYWYRQTLGQGPEFLTYFQNEAQLEKSRLLSDRFSAERPKGSFSTLEIQRTEQGDSAMYLCASSPPGQGALNEQYFGPGTRLTVT.

This clone was counted a few times. This chain connects TRBV5-5 to TRBJ1-5; tentatively, D is TRBD1 (6 bases). Germline CDR1 SGHKS, CDR2 YYEKEE (reference sequence). Trimming took 1 base from V and 3 from J, leaving 11 bases between them. The CDR3 spans 15 residues. The CDR3 spells CASSLIRGFNQPQHF. The CDR3 bases are TGTGCCAGCAGCTTGATCAGGGGCTTCAATCAGCCCCAGCATTTT.

This sequence joins TRBV19 and TRBJ2-1, with D maybe TRBD2 (5 bases). This CDR3 is built from 14 residues. The V end lost 2 bases, the J end lost 5 bases, and 10 bases lay between the germline ends. CDR1 LNHDA and CDR2 SQIVND come from the germline V gene (reference sequence). The chain's CDR3 is CASSIMTTHNEQFF. CDR3 nucleotides: TGTGCCAGTAGTATAATGACTACTCACAATGAGCAGTTCTTC.

The rearrangement uses TRBV19 and TRBJ1-5; D not certain. Germline CDR1 is LNHDA and CDR2 is SQIVND (reference sequence). V was trimmed by 10 bases and J by 3 bases, leaving 13 bases between them. The CDR3 length is 13 residues. Here the CDR3 DNA reads TGTGCCACCGCGGACGGGAACAATCAGCCCCAGCATTTT. It specifies CATADGNNQPQHF.

The V gene is TRBV29-1, the J gene TRBJ2-3; TRBD2 matches 7 bases. The V and J ends lost 5 bases and 0 bases, in that order; junction bases with no gene match: 5. The V gene's germline CDR1 is SQVTM and CDR2 ANQGSEA. CDR3 size: 14 residues. CDR3 DNA sequence: TGCAGCGTTCGGAGCGGGATTAGCACAGATACGCAGTATTTT. It translates to CSVRSGISTDTQYF.

This chain joins TRBV6-8 and TRBJ2-5; TRBD2 matches 14 bases. Trimming cost V 2 bases and J 4 bases; bases outside gene matches: 6. Germline V lookup: CDR1 MNHGY, CDR2 SAAAGT. This CDR3 contains 17 residues. CDR3 sequence reads: CASSYPGLAGVSETQYF. DNA for the CDR3: TGTGCCAGCAGTTACCCGGGACTAGCGGGAGTTTCAGAGACCCAGTACTTC.

The chain has TRBV28 and TRBJ1-5; TRBD1 aligns across 10 bases. Germline CDR1 reads MDHEN; CDR2 reads SYDVKM. V shed 6 bases and J 1 base; nucleotides not matched to a gene: 3. The CDR3 sequence is 15 residues long. CDR3 amino acids: CASRLTGGSNQPQHF. The CDR3 DNA sequence: TGTGCCAGCAGATTGACAGGGGGCAGCAATCAGCCCCAGCATTTT.

The rearrangement uses TRBV5-1 and TRBJ2-2, with D uncertain. V was trimmed by 1 base and J by 2 bases, leaving 6 bases between them. The CDR3 length is 14 residues. From germline, CDR1 is SGHRS and CDR2 YFSETQ. The CDR3 nucleotides are TGCGCCAGCAGCTTGACAGTTAACACCGGGGAGCTGTTTTTT. Translating gives CASSLTVNTGELFF.

The chain combines TRBV4-1 with TRBJ1-3, with D unresolved. V was trimmed by 1 base and J by 2 bases, leaving 9 bases between them. Looked up from germline, CDR1 is MGHRA and CDR2 is YSYEKL. This CDR3 has 15 amino acids. The CDR3 nucleotides read TGCGCCAGCAGCCAAGCACGGGTCGCTGGAAACACCATATATTTT. This translates into CASSQARVAGNTIYF.

CDR3 nucleotide sequence: TGTGCCAGCTCACCAGCGGCTAGCGGGAGTTACGAGCAGTACTTC. This gives the protein CASSPAASGSYEQYF. J is TRBJ2-7 and V is TRBV18; 10 bases match TRBD2. Germline CDR1 is KGHSH and CDR2 is LQKENI. The CDR3 covers 15 residues. V trimming: 2 bases; J trimming: 4 bases; junction bases outside the gene matches: 5.

The rearrangement joins TRBV7-6 to TRBJ2-5, with a weak D call TRBD2 (5 bases). There are 16 residues in the CDR3. Germline V lookup: CDR1 SGHVS, CDR2 FNYEAQ. Trimming left V 5 bases short and J 2 bases short, with 18 bases between. The CDR3 nucleotides read TGTGCCAGCAGCCCGAGGGTGGCGGGCGGTCAAGAGACCCAGTACTTC. This gives the protein CASSPRVAGGQETQYF.